Following are 21 T cell receptor beta chains from one sample sequenced in a study of OX40 agonist ivuxolimab in advanced cancers. Sequencing was performed with immunoSEQ multiplex PCR; in TCRdb, only in-frame clones are kept and a portion is missing. Among around 80,000 clones listed, 65% to 90% were seen once. The sequencing here drew on CD4+ or CD8+ T cells sorted from blood, taken in a trial of the OX40 agonist ivuxolimab. These receptors were obtained from an adult with an advanced solid tumor such as melanoma, head and neck, liver or kidney cancer.

This chain uses TRBV9 with TRBJ2-7; 9 bases map to TRBD2. Germline V gene data show CDR1 as SGDLS and CDR2 as YYNGEE. Trimming took 4 bases from V and 4 from J; bases not matched to a gene: 9. The CDR3 runs 15 residues. CDR3 nucleotide sequence: TGTGCCAGCAGCCTAGAGGCTAGCGGGATGTACGAGCAGTACTTC. It specifies CASSLEASGMYEQYF.

The chain employs TRBV30 and TRBJ2-7, with D perhaps TRBD2 (5 bases). Trimming removed 0 bases from V and 3 bases from J, with 12 bases in between. Germline CDR1 GTSNPN, CDR2 SVGIG (reference sequence). The CDR3 totals 14 residues. CDR3 DNA: TGTGCCTGGAGTGTAAGCGGCAAGATCTACGAGCAGTACTTC. Translation: CAWSVSGKIYEQYF. The variable domain in full, with the rest retrieved from reference TRBV30 and TRBJ2-7, is SQTIHQWPATLVQPVGSPLSLECTVEGTSNPNLYWYRQAAGRGLQLLFYSVGIGQISSEVPQNLSASRPQDRQFILSSKKLLLSDSGFYLCAWSVSGKIYEQYFGPGTRLTVT.

V usage is TRBV7-3 and J usage is TRBJ2-2, with D possibly matching TRBD1 (6 bases). The CDR3 loop spans 13 amino acids. Germline V gene sequence: CDR1 SGHTA, CDR2 FQGTGA. The V end lost 5 bases, the J end lost 5 bases, and 9 bases lay between the germline ends. The CDR3 loop is CASSLQGTGELFF. The CDR3 DNA is TGTGCCAGCAGCCTCCAGGGGACCGGGGAGCTGTTTTTT.

The chain joins TRBV29-1 to TRBJ1-1; D is perhaps TRBD1 (5 bases). The germline V gene encodes CDR1 SQVTM and CDR2 ANQGSEA. V was pared by 7 bases and J by 0 bases, with 15 bases between. The length of the CDR3 is 14 residues. CDR3 amino acids: CSARGPRMNTEAFF. The CDR3, as DNA: TGCAGCGCTAGGGGCCCGCGTATGAACACTGAAGCTTTCTTT.

Worth noting for this clone: An end of the junction does not agree with germline; a read error may underlie this. The rearrangement uses TRBV13 and TRBJ2-7; 9 nucleotides align to TRBD1. This CDR3 contains 15 residues. Germline V gene data show CDR1 as PRHDT and CDR2 as FYEKMQ (reference sequence). CDR3 loop: CASSPGQGISVSISF. The CDR3 DNA reads TGTGCCAGCAGCCCGGGACAGGGTATCAGCGTATCGATCAGCTTC.

This clone was recorded once. The rearrangement joins TRBV12-5 to TRBJ2-1, with D uncertain. Trimming took 0 bases from V and 14 from J, leaving 11 bases between them. The germline V gene encodes CDR1 LGHNT and CDR2 FRNRAP. The CDR3 is made up of 12 amino acids. CDR3 amino acids: CASGLVRESEFF. The CDR3 bases are TGTGCTAGTGGTTTGGTACGAGAATCGGAGTTCTTC.

DNA for the CDR3: TGCGCCAGCAGCCAAGATTCGGCCGGTCGAAATTCACCCCTCCACTTT. This sequence encodes CASSQDSAGRNSPLHF. The rearrangement joins TRBV4-3 to TRBJ1-6, with D unresolved. Germline lookup yields CDR1 LGHNA and CDR2 YSLEER. The V gene lost 0 bases and the J gene lost 7 bases, with 13 bases spanning the gap. CDR3 size: 16 residues.

The DNA for the CDR3 is TGTGCCAGTAGTGCGCCACAGGGAACCGCTAACTATGGCTACACCTTC. Its translation is CASSAPQGTANYGYTF. The genes are TRBV19 and TRBJ1-2; a possible D gene is TRBD1 (6 bases). CDR3 length equals 16 residues. The germline V gene encodes CDR1 LNHDA and CDR2 SQIVND (reference sequence). V was clipped by 5 bases and J by 0 bases, with 16 bases between them.

V usage is TRBV7-2 and J usage is TRBJ1-5; D not resolved. Between the trimmed V and J ends, which lost 6 bases and 5 bases, there was a span of 11 bases. CDR1 is SGHTA and CDR2 is FQGNSA in the germline V gene. This CDR3 has 13 residues. CDR3 residues: CASSQATDQPQHF. The CDR3 bases are TGTGCCAGCAGTCAGGCAACGGATCAGCCCCAGCATTTT.

The chain uses TRBV5-1 and TRBJ1-1; perhaps TRBD1 as D (6 bases). Trimming stripped 3 bases from V and 3 bases from J, with 12 bases between. CDR1 SGHRS and CDR2 YFSETQ come from the germline V gene. This CDR3 is 14 amino acids long. The CDR3 DNA follows: TGCGCCAGCAGCTCCAGGGGTGCGGACACTGAAGCTTTCTTT. This translates into CASSSRGADTEAFF.

The chain has TRBV27 and TRBJ2-3; the D gene is possibly TRBD1 (5 bases). V shed 6 bases and J shed 2 bases, with 6 bases lying between them. Germline assignment: CDR1 MNHEY and CDR2 SMNVEV (reference sequence). The CDR3 consists of 12 residues. In DNA, the CDR3 is TGTGCCAGCAGCAGGGCCACAGATACGCAGTATTTT. Translated, it gives CASSRATDTQYF.

V usage is TRBV25-1 and J usage is TRBJ1-5; 8 nucleotides line up with TRBD1. Trimming removed 8 bases from V and 3 bases from J; junction bases left unmatched: 6. The CDR3 consists of 14 residues. Germline CDR1 and CDR2: MGHDK and SYGVNS. The CDR3 nucleotides read TGTGCCAGCTCGTGGACAGGGAACAATCAGCCCCAGCATTTT. Protein sequence: CASSWTGNNQPQHF.

This clone came up once. The gene calls are TRBV5-4 and TRBJ1-4, with 11 bases lining up with TRBD1. Trimming cost V 4 bases and J 7 bases; bases outside gene matches: 12. The CDR3 is 17 amino acids. Germline V gene data show CDR1 as SGHNT and CDR2 as YYREEE (reference sequence). The CDR3 DNA sequence: TGTGCCAGCAGCCCCGGGACAGGGGGTCGAGAGGGTGAAAAACTGTTTTTT. This sequence encodes CASSPGTGGREGEKLFF.

This clone appeared a single time. The J gene is TRBJ2-5, the V gene TRBV27, with TRBD2 matching over 7 bases. The CDR3 is 14 amino acids. Trimming cost V 7 bases and J 5 bases; bases outside gene matches: 10. Per germline, CDR1 MNHEY and CDR2 SMNVEV (reference sequence). As DNA, the CDR3 is TGTGCCAGCAAGACTAGCAGCGCCAGGGAGACCCAGTACTTC. It is translated as CASKTSSARETQYF.

The V call is TRBV2, the J call TRBJ2-1, with 8 bases aligning to TRBD2. The CDR3 consists of 13 residues. The V gene end was trimmed by 7 bases and the J gene end by 7 bases; junction bases not matched to a gene: 6. Germline V gene data show CDR1 as SNHLY and CDR2 as FYNNEI. The CDR3 here is CASKGLVANEQFF. For the CDR3, the DNA is TGTGCCAGCAAGGGACTAGTAGCAAATGAGCAGTTCTTC.

Only one count was recorded for this clone. The chain combines TRBV19 with TRBJ2-4; TRBD1 matches 9 bases. The V and J ends lost 5 bases and 4 bases, in that order; junction bases with no gene match: 3. The CDR3 has 14 amino acids. Germline CDR1 reads LNHDA; CDR2 reads SQIVND (reference sequence). The CDR3 DNA reads TGTGCCAGTAGTCCCGACAGGGGGAAAAACATTCAGTACTTC. It specifies CASSPDRGKNIQYF.

The V call is TRBV15, the J call TRBJ1-4; weak D call: TRBD1 (5 bases). The V end lost 0 bases, the J end lost 2 bases, and 7 bases lay between the germline ends. Per germline, CDR1 LNHNV and CDR2 YYDKDF (reference sequence). This CDR3 has 15 residues. DNA of the CDR3: TGTGCCACCAGCAGAGATAAGGGGACTAATGAAAAACTGTTTTTT. As protein: CATSRDKGTNEKLFF.

V and J are TRBV6-1 and TRBJ2-7, with TRBD1 matching 12 bases. The CDR3 has 13 residues. J was trimmed by 5 bases and V by 8 bases; bases with no gene match: 4. Germline V gene sequence: CDR1 MNHNS, CDR2 SASEGT. The CDR3 sequence: CASAGTGGHEQYF. DNA of the CDR3: TGTGCCAGCGCCGGGACAGGGGGCCACGAGCAGTACTTC.

J is TRBJ1-1 and V is TRBV30; D gene ambiguous. The CDR3 sequence is 15 residues long. Germline assignment: CDR1 GTSNPN and CDR2 SVGIG (reference sequence). V was cut by 7 bases and J by 5 bases, with 23 bases left in between. The CDR3 DNA reads TGTGCCTCGTCGAGGGTGATCCCATTAGGGACTGAAGCTTTCTTT. Its protein product is CASSRVIPLGTEAFF.

V gene TRBV18 combines with J gene TRBJ2-1; the D gene is possibly TRBD1 (5 bases). This CDR3 has 14 amino acids. CDR1 is KGHSH and CDR2 is LQKENI in the germline V gene. Deletions cut 3 bases from V and 3 bases from J, with 9 bases between. In nucleotides, the CDR3 is TGTGCCAGCTCACCGACAGTCATCTACAATGAGCAGTTCTTC. This sequence encodes CASSPTVIYNEQFF.

The rearrangement links TRBV5-4 to TRBJ2-5, with D perhaps matching TRBD2 (6 bases). In germline, CDR1 is SGHNT, CDR2 YYREEE (reference sequence). Trimming left V 4 bases short and J 5 bases short, with 12 bases between. The CDR3 covers 13 residues. The CDR3 reads CASSDKGRETQYF. CDR3 bases: TGTGCCAGCAGCGATAAGGGGAGGGAGACCCAGTACTTC.